This T cell receptor beta chain came from a study of T cells expressing NK-cell markers (dated by TCRdb to about 2020). For the study in its entirety: In sorted CD3+CD56+NKG2C+, CD3+CD56+NKG2C- and CD3+CD56-NKG2C+ T-cell subsets from several donors, TCR beta-chain repertoires were profiled. Illumina HiSeq 2000/2500, MiSeq or NextSeq was used to sequence libraries as 2 x 150 bp reads. Seven of the eight sequenced donors were HCMV-seropositive and one was HCMV-seronegative. All eight donors whose samples were sequenced were randomly selected healthy volunteers, three of them men and five women.

General conclusions and limits of the study: In more than five donors, the dominant CD3+CD56+NKG2C+ clonotypes ranked among the top 10 CD8+ clonotypes, making up roughly 1.0-8% of CD8+ T cells. It remained unclear whether the expanded NKG2C-expressing T cell clones were specific for HCMV antigens. Those dominant clonotypes were again the most abundant among CD3+CD56-NKG2C+ cells in a few donors, at roughly 25-60.1%.

A word on this clonotype: It has no known antigen specificity.

CDR1 and CDR2 are read off the germline V gene (reference sequence) as LNHNV and YYDKDF. CDR3 length: 16 amino acids, cysteine to phenylalanine. Only the protein sequence is given. A commercial ELISA kit detecting HCMV-specific IgG in serum was used to determine HCMV serostatus. Peripheral blood mononuclear cells were isolated from blood by Ficoll density gradient centrifugation. Sequenced using an Illumina HiSeq 2000. The TCR beta cDNA libraries were made using 5'RACE template switching, a step that added both a universal primer site and unique molecular identifiers. Priming for cDNA synthesis came from the TCR beta constant segment, and two successive PCR amplification steps followed. From the authors' description of their analysis: MIGEC was used to demultiplex reads and group reads by UMI, and MiTCR was used to assemble and quantify clonotypes. To exclude erroneous sequences, any TCR cDNA sequence not supported by at least two reads was discarded. The tcR package was used for downstream repertoire analysis, and clonotypes were matched across fractions by CDR3 nucleotide sequence plus V segment. VDJmatch was used to annotate antigen specificity against VDJdb, with one amino acid substitution allowed in CDR3. TCRdb reprocessed the reads and lists each CDR3 protein sequence as a single entry, with no DNA. The V and J calls, along with clone size, are taken from TCRdb and not from the paper's own processing. For this sample, the table gives about 370,000 distinct CDR3 sequences. The biggest ten clones account for over 8.5% of the sample.

The V gene is TRBV15 and the J gene is TRBJ2-1; TCRdb's D gene call, TRBD2, goes unchecked for lack of DNA. This TCR came from a woman in her forties or fifties in good health. Donor details come from another sample of the same person, matched by shared clones. Sequenced: blood T cells: a sorted CD56 or NKG2C T cell subset, CD4+ or CD8+ T cells, or bulk PBMC T cells (not recorded which). The CDR3 loop reads CATSRGPGLAGNEQFF.